This paragraph covers one TCR beta chain sequence. The antigen is unknown. The data were taken from a study of graft-versus-host responses after intestinal transplantation. Broader study findings: Recipient bone marrow held GvH clones, some seen earlier in ileum or blood. Subjects displaying graft-donor T cell macrochimerism possessed elevated graft-versus-host to host-versus-graft clonal ratios inside allografts. Early after transplant, HvG clones declined as circulating GvH clones peaked.

Profiling relied on immunoSEQ multiplex PCR, and the TCRdb table lists in-frame clones only, not all of them. The sample carries approximately 60,000 clones, around 90% recorded once. CDR3 length: 15 residues. Germline CDR1 is SGHNT and CDR2 is YYREEE (reference sequence). V gave up 0 bases and J gave up 3 bases, with 13 bases separating them. This rearrangement joins TRBV5-4 to TRBJ2-7; maybe TRBD1 (5 bases). The input for sequencing was PBMCs, taken 26 days after transplant. The TCR sequence derives from a human patient who received an intestinal transplant, so some T cells may come from the graft donor. This CDR3 is CASSLADTAIYEQYF. DNA of the CDR3: TGTGCCAGCAGCTTGGCGGACACCGCTATCTACGAGCAGTACTTC.